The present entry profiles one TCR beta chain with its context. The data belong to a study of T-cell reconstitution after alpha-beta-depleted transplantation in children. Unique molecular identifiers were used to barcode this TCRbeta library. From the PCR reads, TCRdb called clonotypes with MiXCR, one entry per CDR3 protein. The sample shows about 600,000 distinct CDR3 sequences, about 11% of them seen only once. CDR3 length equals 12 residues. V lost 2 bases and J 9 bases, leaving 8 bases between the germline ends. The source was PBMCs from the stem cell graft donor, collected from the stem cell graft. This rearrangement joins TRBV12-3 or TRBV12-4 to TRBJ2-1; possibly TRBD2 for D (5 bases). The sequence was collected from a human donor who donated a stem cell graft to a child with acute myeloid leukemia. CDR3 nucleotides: TGTGCCAGCAGTTTAACGGCGGGTGAGCAGTTCTTC. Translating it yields CASSLTAGEQFF.